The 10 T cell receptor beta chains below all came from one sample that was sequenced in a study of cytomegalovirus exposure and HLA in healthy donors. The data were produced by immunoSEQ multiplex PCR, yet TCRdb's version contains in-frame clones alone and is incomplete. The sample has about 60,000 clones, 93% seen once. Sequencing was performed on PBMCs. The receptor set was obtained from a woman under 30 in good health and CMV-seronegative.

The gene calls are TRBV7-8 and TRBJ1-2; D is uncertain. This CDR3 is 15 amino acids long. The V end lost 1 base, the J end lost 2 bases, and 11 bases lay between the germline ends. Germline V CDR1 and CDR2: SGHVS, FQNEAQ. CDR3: CASSLDGDDNYGYTF. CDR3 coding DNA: TGTGCCAGCAGCTTAGACGGAGACGACAACTATGGCTACACCTTC.

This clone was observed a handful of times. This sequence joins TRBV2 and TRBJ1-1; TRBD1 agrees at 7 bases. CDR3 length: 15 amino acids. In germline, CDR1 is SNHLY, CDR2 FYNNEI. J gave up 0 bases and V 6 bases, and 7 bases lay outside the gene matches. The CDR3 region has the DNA TGTGCCAGCAGCCGGACAGGCCCCATGAACACTGAAGCTTTCTTT. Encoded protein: CASSRTGPMNTEAFF.

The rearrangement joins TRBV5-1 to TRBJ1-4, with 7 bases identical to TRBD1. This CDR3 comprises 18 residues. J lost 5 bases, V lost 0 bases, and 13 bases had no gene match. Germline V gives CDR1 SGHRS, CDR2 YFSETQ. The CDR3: CASSLAGTAEPANEKLFF. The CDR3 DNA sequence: TGCGCCAGCAGCTTGGCAGGGACAGCCGAACCCGCCAATGAAAAACTGTTTTTT.

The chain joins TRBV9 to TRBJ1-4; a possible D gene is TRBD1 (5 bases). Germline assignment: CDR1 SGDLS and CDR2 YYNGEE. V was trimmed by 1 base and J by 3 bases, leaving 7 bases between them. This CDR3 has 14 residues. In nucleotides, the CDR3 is TGTGCCAGCAGCGTACAAGGGGCTAATGAAAAACTGTTTTTT. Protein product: CASSVQGANEKLFF.

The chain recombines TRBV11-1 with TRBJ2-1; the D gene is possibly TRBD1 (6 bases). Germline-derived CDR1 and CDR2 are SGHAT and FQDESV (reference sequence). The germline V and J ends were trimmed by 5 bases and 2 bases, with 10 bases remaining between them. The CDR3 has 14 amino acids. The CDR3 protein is CASSPDSTYNEQFF. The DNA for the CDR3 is TGTGCCAGCAGCCCGGACAGCACCTACAATGAGCAGTTCTTC. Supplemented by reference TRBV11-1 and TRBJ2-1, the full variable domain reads EAEVAQSPRYKITEKSQAVAFWCDPISGHATLYWYRQILGQGPELLVQFQDESVVDDSQLPKDRFSAERLKGVDSTLKIQPAELGDSAMYLCASSPDSTYNEQFFGPGTRLTVL.

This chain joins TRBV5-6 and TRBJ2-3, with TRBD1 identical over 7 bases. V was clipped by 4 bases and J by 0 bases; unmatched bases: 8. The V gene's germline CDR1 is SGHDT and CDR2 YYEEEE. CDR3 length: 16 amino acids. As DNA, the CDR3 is TGTGCCAGCAGCGTCTACAGGGGCCCTAGCACAGATACGCAGTATTTT. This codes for CASSVYRGPSTDTQYF.

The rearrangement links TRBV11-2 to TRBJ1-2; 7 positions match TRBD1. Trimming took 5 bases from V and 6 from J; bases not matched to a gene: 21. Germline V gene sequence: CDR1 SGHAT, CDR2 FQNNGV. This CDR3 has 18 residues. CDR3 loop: CASSLHPGTDPGLDGYTF. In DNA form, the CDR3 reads TGTGCCAGCAGCCTGCATCCCGGGACAGATCCCGGATTGGATGGCTACACCTTC.

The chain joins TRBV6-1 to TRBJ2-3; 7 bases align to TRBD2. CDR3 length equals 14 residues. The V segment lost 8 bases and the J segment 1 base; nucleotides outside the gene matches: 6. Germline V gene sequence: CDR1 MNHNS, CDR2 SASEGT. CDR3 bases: TGTGCCAGCGGGCGGGAGCGGGGCACAGATACGCAGTATTTT. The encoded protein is CASGRERGTDTQYF.

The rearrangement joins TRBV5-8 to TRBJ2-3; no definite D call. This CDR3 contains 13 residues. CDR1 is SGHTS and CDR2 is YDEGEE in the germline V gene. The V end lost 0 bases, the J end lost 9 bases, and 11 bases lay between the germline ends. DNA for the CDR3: TGTGCCAGCAGCTTGGGGCGTAGCCTCACGCAGTATTTT. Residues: CASSLGRSLTQYF.

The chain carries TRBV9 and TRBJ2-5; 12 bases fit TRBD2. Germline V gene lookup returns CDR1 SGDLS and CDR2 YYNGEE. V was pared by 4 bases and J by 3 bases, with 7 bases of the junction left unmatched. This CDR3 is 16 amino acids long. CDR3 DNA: TGTGCCAGCAGCTTAGGACTAGCGGGGAGAAAAGAGACCCAGTACTTC. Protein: CASSLGLAGRKETQYF.